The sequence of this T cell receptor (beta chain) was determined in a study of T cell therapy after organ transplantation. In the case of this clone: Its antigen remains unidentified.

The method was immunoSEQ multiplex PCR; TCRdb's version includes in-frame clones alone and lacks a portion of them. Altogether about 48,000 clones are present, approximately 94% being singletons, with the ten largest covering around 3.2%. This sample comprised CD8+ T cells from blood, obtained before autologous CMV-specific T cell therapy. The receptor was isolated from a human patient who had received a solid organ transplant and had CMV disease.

The CDR3 is CASSQTTGADEQFF. As DNA, the CDR3 is TGCGCCAGCAGCCAGACGACAGGGGCGGATGAGCAGTTCTTC. V usage is TRBV4-3 and J usage is TRBJ2-1; 8 nucleotides match TRBD1. This CDR3 has 14 amino acids. The germline CDR1 and CDR2 sequences are LGHNA and YSLEER. V shed 3 bases and J 8 bases; nucleotides not matched to a gene: 6.